Below, one T cell receptor (beta chain) is given with its context. What it binds is unknown. Germline CDR1 SGDLS, CDR2 YYNGEE. CDR3 length: 16 residues. The J segment lost 11 bases and the V segment lost 3 bases, leaving 18 bases of the junction unmatched. The assay was immunoSEQ multiplex PCR, and TCRdb's table has in-frame clones only and misses some. The sample carries 70,000 to 95,000 clones, around four fifths recorded once. The data are from a study of radiotherapy plus CTLA-4 blockade in lung cancer. Study-wide points: Among reported predictors of response, early blood T cell clone dynamics with interferon-beta performed best. Some TCR clones had been derived from tumors. These clones expanded in peripheral blood after radiotherapy plus ipilimumab.

Chemo-refractory metastatic non-small-cell lung cancer patients underwent focal radiation alongside CTLA-4 blockade with ipilimumab. Sequences were derived from peripheral blood, sampled from a patient treated with radiotherapy plus ipilimumab. This TCR was sampled from a human donor with non-small cell lung cancer that progressed on radiotherapy plus ipilimumab. This chain uses TRBV9 with TRBJ2-5; TRBD2 matches at 8 bases. The CDR3 bases are TGTGCCAGCAGCGCCGAACGTAGCGGGACGGCTTGGGAGCAGTACTTC. Its protein is CASSAERSGTAWEQYF.